This T cell receptor (beta chain) comes out of a study of regulatory and conventional T cells in RAG deficiency. With 1 base removed from V and 7 bases from J, the gap between germline ends came to 7 bases. The CDR3 has 13 amino acids. Germline assignment: CDR1 LNHNV and CDR2 YYDKDF (reference sequence). Produced via immunoSEQ multiplex PCR; TCRdb's table is partial and in-frame only. The sample lists about 29,000 clones; 90% to 95% were seen once. The sorted conventional CD4+ T cells were CD25-low and CD127-high, with genomic DNA sequenced. A further study also used this sample, focusing on regulatory T cells. That source notes: Primers: 52 TRBV forward and 13 TRBJ reverse.

This TCR was recovered from a human donor in good health. The V call is TRBV15, the J call TRBJ2-2; D unresolved. The sequencing sample was made of CD25- CD4+ T cells sorted from blood. The CDR3 region has the DNA TGTGCCACCAGCAGAGGGCAGGACGGGGAGCTGTTTTTT. Protein: CATSRGQDGELFF.